A selection of T cell receptor beta chains follows, all from one sample in a study of CD4+ T cells in melanoma. TCRdb's copy holds only in-frame clones and misses some; the assay was immunoSEQ multiplex PCR. The top ten hold about 11% of the sample, which has some 13,000 clones, roughly two thirds seen once. Input material: cells from a culture (not recorded whether cultured in vitro). All receptors come from a human donor with melanoma. Each CDR3 is given with its conserved first and last residue. Fields, in order: D gene, clone size, V gene, J gene, CDR3 protein, CDR3 DNA. D genes are given only for firm matches. The size field is filled for only some rows; it gives once, few, many or a size class.

d_gene: NA; abundance: NA; v_gene: TRBV6-1; j_gene: TRBJ1-1; CDR3aa: CASSAQGLGTEAFF; CDR3nt: TGTGCCAGCAGTGCCCAGGGTTTGGGCACTGAAGCTTTCTTT
d_gene: TRBD2; abundance: NA; v_gene: TRBV19; j_gene: TRBJ2-5; CDR3aa: CASSPWLAGGLEKTQYF; CDR3nt: TGTGCCAGTAGTCCGTGGCTAGCGGGGGGCCTGGAAAAGACCCAGTACTTC
d_gene: TRBD1; abundance: NA; v_gene: TRBV4-1; j_gene: TRBJ2-4; CDR3aa: CASSQRTGGGNIQYF; CDR3nt: TGCGCCAGCAGCCAACGGACAGGGGGAGGGAACATTCAGTACTTC
d_gene: TRBD1; abundance: NA; v_gene: TRBV6-5; j_gene: TRBJ1-1; CDR3aa: CASRLTGGYTEAFF; CDR3nt: TGTGCCAGCAGGCTGACAGGGGGCTACACTGAAGCTTTCTTT
d_gene: TRBD1; abundance: NA; v_gene: TRBV29-1; j_gene: TRBJ1-2; CDR3aa: CSGGDREGYGYTF; CDR3nt: TGCAGCGGCGGGGACAGGGAGGGTTATGGCTACACCTTC
d_gene: TRBD1; abundance: NA; v_gene: TRBV27; j_gene: TRBJ1-1; CDR3aa: CASSLRGTGESDTEAFF; CDR3nt: TGTGCCAGCAGTTTAAGGGGGACAGGGGAGAGCGACACTGAAGCTTTCTTT
d_gene: TRBD2; abundance: NA; v_gene: TRBV11-2; j_gene: TRBJ2-5; CDR3aa: CASSLELAGAQYF; CDR3nt: TGTGCCAGCAGCTTAGAACTAGCGGGGGCCCAGTACTTC
d_gene: NA; abundance: NA; v_gene: TRBV19; j_gene: TRBJ2-1; CDR3aa: CASSARALTYSYNEQFF; CDR3nt: TGTGCCAGTAGTGCTCGGGCGCTTACTTACTCCTACAATGAGCAGTTCTTC
d_gene: TRBD2; abundance: NA; v_gene: TRBV7-9; j_gene: TRBJ2-7; CDR3aa: CASSLSGGIGTYEQYF; CDR3nt: TGTGCCAGCAGCCTTTCGGGAGGGATTGGAACCTACGAGCAGTACTTC
d_gene: NA; abundance: NA; v_gene: TRBV9; j_gene: TRBJ2-2; CDR3aa: CASSTRALRGELFF; CDR3nt: TGTGCCAGCAGCACTCGGGCCCTGAGGGGGGAGCTGTTTTTT
d_gene: TRBD1; abundance: NA; v_gene: TRBV7-2; j_gene: TRBJ2-2; CDR3aa: CASSLDRGPGELFF; CDR3nt: TGTGCCAGCAGCTTAGACAGGGGGCCCGGGGAGCTGTTTTTT
d_gene: NA; abundance: NA; v_gene: TRBV5-1; j_gene: TRBJ2-7; CDR3aa: CASSVLGSSSYEQYF; CDR3nt: TGCGCCAGCAGTGTTCTGGGGTCCAGCTCATACGAGCAGTACTTC
d_gene: NA; abundance: NA; v_gene: TRBV5-1; j_gene: TRBJ2-1; CDR3aa: CASSSNPSDSYNEQFF; CDR3nt: TGCGCCAGCAGCTCCAACCCTAGCGACTCCTACAATGAGCAGTTCTTC
d_gene: TRBD1; abundance: few; v_gene: TRBV4-2; j_gene: TRBJ2-7; CDR3aa: CASSQDLGRGRTYEQYF; CDR3nt: TGTGCCAGCAGCCAAGATCTAGGCAGGGGGAGAACCTACGAGCAGTACTTC
d_gene: NA; abundance: NA; v_gene: TRBV11-2; j_gene: TRBJ2-3; CDR3aa: CASSLGITDTQYF; CDR3nt: TGTGCCAGCAGCTTAGGCATCACAGATACGCAGTATTTT
d_gene: TRBD1; abundance: NA; v_gene: TRBV5-4; j_gene: TRBJ1-5; CDR3aa: CASSARGKGQPQHF; CDR3nt: TGTGCCAGCAGCGCCAGGGGGAAAGGGCAGCCCCAGCATTTT
d_gene: NA; abundance: few; v_gene: TRBV6-6; j_gene: TRBJ1-2; CDR3aa: CATIRLSVAGSYGYTF; CDR3nt: TGTGCCACCATCCGGCTGTCGGTGGCAGGGTCCTATGGCTACACCTTC
d_gene: NA; abundance: NA; v_gene: TRBV12-5; j_gene: TRBJ2-3; CDR3aa: CASGLGRDTQYF; CDR3nt: TGTGCTAGTGGTTTGGGGAGAGATACGCAGTATTTT
d_gene: NA; abundance: NA; v_gene: TRBV4-1; j_gene: TRBJ1-1; CDR3aa: CASSQVGLKRQADSGGNTEAFF; CDR3nt: TGCGCCAGCAGCCAAGTTGGTTTGAAGCGTCAGGCCGATTCGGGGGGTAACACTGAAGCTTTCTTT
d_gene: NA; abundance: NA; v_gene: TRBV18; j_gene: TRBJ1-4; CDR3aa: CASKRPGEREKLFF; CDR3nt: TGTGCCAGCAAAAGACCGGGAGAGCGGGAAAAACTGTTTTTT
d_gene: NA; abundance: NA; v_gene: TRBV4-1; j_gene: TRBJ1-3; CDR3aa: CASSQAGGFGNTIYF; CDR3nt: TGCGCCAGCAGCCAAGCTGGAGGTTTTGGAAACACCATATATTTT
d_gene: NA; abundance: NA; v_gene: TRBV5-4; j_gene: TRBJ2-7; CDR3aa: CASSQALDHEQYF; CDR3nt: TGTGCCAGCAGCCAGGCATTGGACCACGAGCAGTACTTC
d_gene: NA; abundance: once; v_gene: TRBV6-6; j_gene: TRBJ2-7; CDR3aa: CASSYGAPDYEQYF; CDR3nt: TGTGCCAGCAGTTACGGGGCCCCCGACTACGAGCAGTACTTC
d_gene: NA; abundance: NA; v_gene: TRBV11-2; j_gene: TRBJ1-4; CDR3aa: CASSQRLSNEKLFF; CDR3nt: TGTGCCAGCAGCCAAAGGCTTTCGAATGAAAAACTGTTTTTT
d_gene: TRBD1; abundance: NA; v_gene: TRBV5-8; j_gene: TRBJ2-3; CDR3aa: CASSPTGTGESDTQYF; CDR3nt: TGTGCCAGCAGTCCTACCGGGACAGGGGAATCAGATACGCAGTATTTT
d_gene: TRBD2; abundance: NA; v_gene: TRBV11-3; j_gene: TRBJ2-1; CDR3aa: CASSLDGRGGLDEQFF; CDR3nt: TGTGCCAGCAGCTTAGACGGGCGGGGGGGCCTTGATGAGCAGTTCTTC
d_gene: NA; abundance: NA; v_gene: TRBV7-8; j_gene: TRBJ2-3; CDR3aa: CASSPRDSRSTDTQYF; CDR3nt: TGTGCCAGCAGCCCCCGGGACTCTCGGTCGACAGATACGCAGTATTTT